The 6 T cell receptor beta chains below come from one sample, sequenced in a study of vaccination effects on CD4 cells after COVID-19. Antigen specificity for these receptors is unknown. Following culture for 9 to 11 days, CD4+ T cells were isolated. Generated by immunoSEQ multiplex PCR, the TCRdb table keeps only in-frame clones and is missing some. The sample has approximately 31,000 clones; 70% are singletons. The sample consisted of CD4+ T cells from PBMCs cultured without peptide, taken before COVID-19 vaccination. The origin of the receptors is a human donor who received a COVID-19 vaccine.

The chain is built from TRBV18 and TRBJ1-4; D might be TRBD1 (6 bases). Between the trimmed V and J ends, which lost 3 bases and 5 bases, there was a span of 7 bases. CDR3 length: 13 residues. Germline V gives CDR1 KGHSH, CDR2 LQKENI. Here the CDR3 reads CASSPGQNEKLFF. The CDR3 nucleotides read TGTGCCAGCTCACCCGGACAGAATGAAAAACTGTTTTTT.

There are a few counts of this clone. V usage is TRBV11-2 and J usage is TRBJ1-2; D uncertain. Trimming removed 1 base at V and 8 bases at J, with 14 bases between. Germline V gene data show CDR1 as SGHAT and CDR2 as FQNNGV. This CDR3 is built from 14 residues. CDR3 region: CASSLVLSGEGYTF. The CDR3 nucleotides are TGTGCCAGCAGCTTAGTATTGTCTGGGGAAGGCTACACCTTC. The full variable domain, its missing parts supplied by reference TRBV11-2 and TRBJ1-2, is EAGVAQSPRYKIIEKRQSVAFWCNPISGHATLYWYQQILGQGPKLLIQFQNNGVVDDSQLPKDRFSAERLKGVDSTLKIQPAKLEDSAVYLCASSLVLSGEGYTFGSGTRLTVV.

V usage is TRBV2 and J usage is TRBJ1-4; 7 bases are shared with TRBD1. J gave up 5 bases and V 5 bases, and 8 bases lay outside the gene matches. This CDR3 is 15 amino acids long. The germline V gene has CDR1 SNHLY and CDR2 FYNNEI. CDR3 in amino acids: CASSNTGTVNEKLFF. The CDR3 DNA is TGTGCCAGCAGTAACACCGGGACAGTAAATGAAAAACTGTTTTTT.

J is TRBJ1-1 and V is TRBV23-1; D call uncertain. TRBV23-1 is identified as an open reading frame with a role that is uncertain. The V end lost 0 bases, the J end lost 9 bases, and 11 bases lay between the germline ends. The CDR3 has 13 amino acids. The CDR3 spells CASSQSWKRKAFF. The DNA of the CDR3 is TGCGCCAGCAGTCAATCGTGGAAACGGAAAGCTTTCTTT.

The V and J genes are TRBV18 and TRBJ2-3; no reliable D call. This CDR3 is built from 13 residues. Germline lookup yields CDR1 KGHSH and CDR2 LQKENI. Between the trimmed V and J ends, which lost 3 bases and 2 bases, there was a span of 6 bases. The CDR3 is CASSPSITDTQYF. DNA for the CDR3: TGTGCCAGCTCACCCTCGATCACAGATACGCAGTATTTT.

CDR3 nucleotides: TGTGCCAGCAAACTAGCGGGGGACCTTAGCACAGATACGCAGTATTTT. Amino acid sequence: CASKLAGDLSTDTQYF. The chain has TRBV9 and TRBJ2-3; 11 nucleotides match TRBD2. The CDR3 has 16 residues. Losses at the gene ends were 6 bases for V and 0 bases for J; bases not matched to a gene: 6. Germline CDR1 and CDR2: SGDLS and YYNGEE.